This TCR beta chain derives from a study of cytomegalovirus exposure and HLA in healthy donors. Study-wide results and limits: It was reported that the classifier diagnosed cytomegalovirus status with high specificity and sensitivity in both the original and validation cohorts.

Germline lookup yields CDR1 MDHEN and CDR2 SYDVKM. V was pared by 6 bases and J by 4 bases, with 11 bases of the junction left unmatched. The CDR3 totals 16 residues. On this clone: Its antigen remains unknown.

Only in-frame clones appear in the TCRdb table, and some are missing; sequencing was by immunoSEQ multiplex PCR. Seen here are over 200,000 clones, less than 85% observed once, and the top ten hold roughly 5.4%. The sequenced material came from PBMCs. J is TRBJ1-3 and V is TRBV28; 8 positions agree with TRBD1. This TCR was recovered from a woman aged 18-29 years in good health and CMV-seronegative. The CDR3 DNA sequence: TGTGCCAGCAGCCCAGGACAGGGTGGTAGAGGAAACACCATATATTTT. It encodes CASSPGQGGRGNTIYF.